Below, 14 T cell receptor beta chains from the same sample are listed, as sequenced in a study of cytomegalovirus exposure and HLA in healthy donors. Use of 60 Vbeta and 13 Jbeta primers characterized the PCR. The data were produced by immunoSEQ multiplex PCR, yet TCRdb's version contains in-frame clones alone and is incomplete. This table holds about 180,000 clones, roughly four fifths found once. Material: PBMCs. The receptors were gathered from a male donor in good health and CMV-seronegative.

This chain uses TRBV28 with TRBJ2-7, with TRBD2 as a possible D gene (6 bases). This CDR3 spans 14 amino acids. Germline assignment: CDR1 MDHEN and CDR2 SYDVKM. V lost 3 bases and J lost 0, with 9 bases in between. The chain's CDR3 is CASSFGGTSYEQYF. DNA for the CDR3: TGTGCCAGCAGTTTCGGCGGGACCTCCTACGAGCAGTACTTC.

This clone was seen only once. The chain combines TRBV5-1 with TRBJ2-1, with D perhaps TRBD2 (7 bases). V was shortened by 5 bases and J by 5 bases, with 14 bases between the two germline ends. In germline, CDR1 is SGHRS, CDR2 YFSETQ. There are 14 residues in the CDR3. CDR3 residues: CASRTGGGNNEQFF. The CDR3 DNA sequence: TGCGCCAGCAGAACGGGGGGCGGGAACAATGAGCAGTTCTTC.

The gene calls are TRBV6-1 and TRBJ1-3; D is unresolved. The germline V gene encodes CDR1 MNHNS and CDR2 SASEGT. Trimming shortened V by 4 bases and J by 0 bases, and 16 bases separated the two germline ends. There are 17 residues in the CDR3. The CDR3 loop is CASSASQAKSSGNTIYF. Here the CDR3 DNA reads TGTGCCAGCAGTGCATCCCAGGCTAAGAGCTCTGGAAACACCATATATTTT.

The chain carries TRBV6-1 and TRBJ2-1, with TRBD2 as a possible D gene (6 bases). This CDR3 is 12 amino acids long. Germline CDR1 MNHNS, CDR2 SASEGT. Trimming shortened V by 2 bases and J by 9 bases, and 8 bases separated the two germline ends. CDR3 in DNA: TGTGCCAGCAGTGAAATTAGCGGTGAGCAGTTCTTC. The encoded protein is CASSEISGEQFF.

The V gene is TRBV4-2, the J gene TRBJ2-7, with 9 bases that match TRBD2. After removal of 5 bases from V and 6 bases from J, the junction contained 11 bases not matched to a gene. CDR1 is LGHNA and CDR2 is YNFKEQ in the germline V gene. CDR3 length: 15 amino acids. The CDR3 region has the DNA TGTGCCAGCAGCGCCCTGGGAGCGGGAGGCGGCGAGCAGTACTTC. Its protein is CASSALGAGGGEQYF.

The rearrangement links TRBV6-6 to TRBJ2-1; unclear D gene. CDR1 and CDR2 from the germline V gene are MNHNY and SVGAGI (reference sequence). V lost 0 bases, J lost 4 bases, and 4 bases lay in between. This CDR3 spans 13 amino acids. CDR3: CASSYSLYNEQFF. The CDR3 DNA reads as TGTGCCAGCAGTTACTCCCTATACAATGAGCAGTTCTTC.

In DNA, the CDR3 is TGCGCCAGCAGCTTCCAGGGGTATGGTGGAAACACCATATATTTT. It translates to CASSFQGYGGNTIYF. This rearrangement joins TRBV5-1 to TRBJ1-3; possibly TRBD1 for D (6 bases). CDR1 and CDR2 from the germline V gene are SGHRS and YFSETQ. The V end was cut by 2 bases, the J end by 3 bases, with 12 bases between. CDR3 size: 15 residues. The variable domain in full, completed from reference TRBV5-1 and TRBJ1-3, reads KAGVTQTPRYLIKTRGQQVTLSCSPISGHRSVSWYQQTPGQGLQFLFEYFSETQRNKGNFPGRFSGRQFSNSRSEMNVSTLELGDSALYLCASSFQGYGGNTIYFGEGSWLTVV.

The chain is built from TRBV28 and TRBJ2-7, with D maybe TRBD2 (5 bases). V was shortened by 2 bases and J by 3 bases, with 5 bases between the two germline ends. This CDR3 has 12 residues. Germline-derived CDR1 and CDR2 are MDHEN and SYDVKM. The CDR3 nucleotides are TGTGCCAGCAGTTTAAGCGGCTACGAGCAGTACTTC. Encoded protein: CASSLSGYEQYF.

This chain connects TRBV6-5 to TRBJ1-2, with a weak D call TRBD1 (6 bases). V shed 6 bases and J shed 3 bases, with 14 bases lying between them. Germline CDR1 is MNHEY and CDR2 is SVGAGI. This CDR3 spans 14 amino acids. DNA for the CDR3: TGTGCCAGCAGGTACAGGGAGAACCACTATGGCTACACCTTC. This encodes CASRYRENHYGYTF.

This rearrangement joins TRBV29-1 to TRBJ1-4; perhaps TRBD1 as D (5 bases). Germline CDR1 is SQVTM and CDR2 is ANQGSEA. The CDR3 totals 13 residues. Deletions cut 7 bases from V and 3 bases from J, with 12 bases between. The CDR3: CSASTTANEKLFF. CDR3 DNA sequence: TGCAGCGCTTCTACGACAGCTAATGAAAAACTGTTTTTT.

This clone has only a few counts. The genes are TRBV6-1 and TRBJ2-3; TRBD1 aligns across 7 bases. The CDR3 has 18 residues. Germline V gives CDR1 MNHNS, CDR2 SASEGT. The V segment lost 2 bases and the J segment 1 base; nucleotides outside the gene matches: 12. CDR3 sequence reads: CASSETGWSGGRTDTQYF. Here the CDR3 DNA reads TGTGCCAGCAGTGAAACGGGATGGTCAGGGGGTCGCACAGATACGCAGTATTTT.

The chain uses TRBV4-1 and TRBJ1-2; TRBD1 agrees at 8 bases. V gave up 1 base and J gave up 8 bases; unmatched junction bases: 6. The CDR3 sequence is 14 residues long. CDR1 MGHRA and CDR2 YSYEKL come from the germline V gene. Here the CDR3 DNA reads TGCGCCAGCAGCCAAGTCGAGGGGACAGGAGGCTACACCTTC. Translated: CASSQVEGTGGYTF.

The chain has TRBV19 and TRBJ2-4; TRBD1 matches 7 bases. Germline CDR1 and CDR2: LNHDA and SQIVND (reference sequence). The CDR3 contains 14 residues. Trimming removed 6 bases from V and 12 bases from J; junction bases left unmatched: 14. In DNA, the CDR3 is TGTGCCAGTAGGACTGACAGGGCCCGGGGTGCTCAGTACTTC. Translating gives CASRTDRARGAQYF.

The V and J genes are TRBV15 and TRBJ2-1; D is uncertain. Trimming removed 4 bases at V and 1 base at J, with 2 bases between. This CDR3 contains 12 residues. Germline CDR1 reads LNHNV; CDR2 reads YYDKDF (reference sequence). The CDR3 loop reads CATSISYNEQFF. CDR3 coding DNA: TGTGCCACCAGCATATCCTACAATGAGCAGTTCTTC. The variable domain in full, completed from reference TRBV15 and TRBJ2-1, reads DAMVIQNPRYQVTQFGKPVTLSCSQTLNHNVMYWYQQKSSQAPKLLFHYYDKDFNNEADTPDNFQSRRPNTSFCFLDIRSPGLGDTAMYLCATSISYNEQFFGPGTRLTVL.